In its sample, the clone carrying this TCR beta chain was seen a few times. Germline loops: CDR1 SEHNR, CDR2 FQNEAQ (reference sequence). The CDR3 is 13 residues long. The V gene lost 1 base and the J gene lost 3 bases, with 7 bases spanning the gap. This sample is part of a study of blood T cell repertoires in COVID-19. Study as a whole: Spain, Italy and the United States supplied samples that represented acute and convalescent COVID-19. T cells, B-cell-depleted T cells, or PBMCs provided the cDNA or gDNA that served as material.

Per the study methods: For nucleated cells, counts were estimated from reference gene primer amplification. TCRdb's copy holds only in-frame clones and misses some; the assay was immunoSEQ multiplex PCR. V and J calls and clone size are copied from that table; D and trimming were computed from the DNA. Of under 250,000 clones listed, around four fifths are singletons. The sequencing sample was made of peripheral blood. The rearrangement joins TRBV7-9 to TRBJ2-7; D gene uncertain. The TCR originated in a woman in her sixties or seventies who had recovered from COVID-19. The CDR3 region is CASSLGPGYEQYF. CDR3 sequence (DNA): TGTGCCAGCAGCTTAGGGCCAGGCTACGAGCAGTACTTC.